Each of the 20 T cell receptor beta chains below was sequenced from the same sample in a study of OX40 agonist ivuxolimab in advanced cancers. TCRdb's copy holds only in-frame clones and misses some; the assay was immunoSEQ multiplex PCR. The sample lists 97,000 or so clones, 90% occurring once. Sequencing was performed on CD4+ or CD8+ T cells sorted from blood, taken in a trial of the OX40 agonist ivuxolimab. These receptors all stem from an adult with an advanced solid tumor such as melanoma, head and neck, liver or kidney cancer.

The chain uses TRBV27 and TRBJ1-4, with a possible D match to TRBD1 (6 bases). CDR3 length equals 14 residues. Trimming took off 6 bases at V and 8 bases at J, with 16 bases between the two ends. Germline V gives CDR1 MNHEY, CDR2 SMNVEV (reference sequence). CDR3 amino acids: CASSKRWDNEKLFF. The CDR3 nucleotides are TGTGCCAGCAGCAAACGGTGGGACAACGAAAAACTGTTTTTT.

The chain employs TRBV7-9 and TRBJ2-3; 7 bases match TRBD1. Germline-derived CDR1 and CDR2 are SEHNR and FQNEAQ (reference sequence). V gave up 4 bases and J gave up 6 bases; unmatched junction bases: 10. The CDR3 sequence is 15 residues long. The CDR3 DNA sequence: TGTGCCAGCAGCTGGGGCGGACAGGCGGAGGATACGCAGTATTTT. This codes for CASSWGGQAEDTQYF. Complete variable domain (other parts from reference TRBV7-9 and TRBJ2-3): DTGVSQNPRHKITKRGQNVTFRCDPISEHNRLYWYRQTLGQGPEFLTYFQNEAQLEKSRLLSDRFSAERPKGSFSTLEIQRTEQGDSAMYLCASSWGGQAEDTQYFGPGTRLTVL.

The DNA of the CDR3 is TGTGCCAGCAGTCCTCTAGCGGGGGGGACCCAGTACTTC. It encodes CASSPLAGGTQYF. The chain links TRBV6-5 to TRBJ2-5, with 11 bases identical to TRBD2. CDR3 size: 13 residues. Per the germline V gene, CDR1 is MNHEY and CDR2 is SVGAGI. V gave up 5 bases and J gave up 7 bases; unmatched junction bases: 3.

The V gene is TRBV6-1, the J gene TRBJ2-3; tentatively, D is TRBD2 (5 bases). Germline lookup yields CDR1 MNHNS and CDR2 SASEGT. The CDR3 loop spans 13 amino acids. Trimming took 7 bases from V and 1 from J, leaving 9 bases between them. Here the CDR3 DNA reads TGTGCCAGCAAGGTGCGGGGCACAGATACGCAGTATTTT. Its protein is CASKVRGTDTQYF.

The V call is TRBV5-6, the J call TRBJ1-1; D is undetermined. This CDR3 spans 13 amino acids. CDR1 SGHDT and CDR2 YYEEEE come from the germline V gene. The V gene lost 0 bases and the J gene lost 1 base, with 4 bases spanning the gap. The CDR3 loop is CASSLEGNTEAFF. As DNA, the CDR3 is TGTGCCAGCAGCTTGGAGGGGAACACTGAAGCTTTCTTT.

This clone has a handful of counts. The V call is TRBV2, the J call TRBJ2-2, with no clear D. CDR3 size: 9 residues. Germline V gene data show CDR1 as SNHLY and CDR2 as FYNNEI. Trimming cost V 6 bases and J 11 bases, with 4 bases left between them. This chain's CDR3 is CASSGELFF. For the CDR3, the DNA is TGTGCCAGCAGCGGTGAGCTGTTTTTT.

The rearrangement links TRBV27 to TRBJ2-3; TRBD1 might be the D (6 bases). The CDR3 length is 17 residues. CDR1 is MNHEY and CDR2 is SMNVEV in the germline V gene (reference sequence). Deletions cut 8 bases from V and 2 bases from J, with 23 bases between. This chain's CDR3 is CASSSWGTRQTTDTQYF. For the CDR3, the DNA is TGTGCCAGCTCCTCCTGGGGGACACGACAAACCACAGATACGCAGTATTTT.

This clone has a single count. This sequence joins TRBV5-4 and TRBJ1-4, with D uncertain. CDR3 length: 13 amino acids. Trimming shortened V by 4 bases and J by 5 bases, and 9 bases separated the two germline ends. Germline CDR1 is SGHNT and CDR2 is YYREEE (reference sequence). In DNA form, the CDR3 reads TGTGCCAGCAGCCCCGCGGGGAATGAAAAACTGTTTTTT. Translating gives CASSPAGNEKLFF.

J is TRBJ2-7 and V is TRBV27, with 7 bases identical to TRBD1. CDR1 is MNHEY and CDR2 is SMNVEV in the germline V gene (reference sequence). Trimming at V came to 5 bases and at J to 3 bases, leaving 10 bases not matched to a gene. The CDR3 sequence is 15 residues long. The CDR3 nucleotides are TGTGCCAGCAGTCCTGACTGGGACAGAGACTACGAGCAGTACTTC. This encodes CASSPDWDRDYEQYF.

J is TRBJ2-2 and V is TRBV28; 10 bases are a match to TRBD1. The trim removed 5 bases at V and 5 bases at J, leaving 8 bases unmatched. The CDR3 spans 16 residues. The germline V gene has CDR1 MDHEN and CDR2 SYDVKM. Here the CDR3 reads CASSGLDRGFTGELFF. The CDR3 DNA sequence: TGTGCCAGCAGTGGATTGGACAGGGGGTTTACCGGGGAGCTGTTTTTT.

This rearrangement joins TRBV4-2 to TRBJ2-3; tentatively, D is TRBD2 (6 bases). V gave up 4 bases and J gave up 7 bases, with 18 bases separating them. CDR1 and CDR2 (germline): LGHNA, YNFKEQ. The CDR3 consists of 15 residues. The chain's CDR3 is CASSRSGNTQYTQYF. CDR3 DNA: TGTGCCAGCAGCCGTAGCGGAAACACACAATATACGCAGTATTTT.

This chain's CDR3 is CASSWSAGGNEKLFF. As DNA, the CDR3 is TGTGCCAGCAGTTGGAGCGCAGGGGGCAATGAAAAACTGTTTTTT. The genes are TRBV6-1 and TRBJ1-4, with 8 bases lining up with TRBD1. The V gene end was trimmed by 5 bases and the J gene end by 5 bases; junction bases not matched to a gene: 7. The CDR3 length is 15 residues. In germline, CDR1 is MNHNS, CDR2 SASEGT.

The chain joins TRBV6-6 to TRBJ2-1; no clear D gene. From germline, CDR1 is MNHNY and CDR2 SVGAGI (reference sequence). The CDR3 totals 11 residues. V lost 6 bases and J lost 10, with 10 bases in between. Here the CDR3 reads CASSSPREQFF. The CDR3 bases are TGTGCCAGCAGCTCTCCCCGGGAGCAGTTCTTC.

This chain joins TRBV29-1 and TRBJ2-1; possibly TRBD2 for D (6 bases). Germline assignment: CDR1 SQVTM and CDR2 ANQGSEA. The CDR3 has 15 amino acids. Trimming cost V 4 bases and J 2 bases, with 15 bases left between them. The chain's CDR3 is CSVGRPGLTYNEQFF. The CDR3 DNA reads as TGCAGCGTTGGACGACCGGGACTTACCTACAATGAGCAGTTCTTC.

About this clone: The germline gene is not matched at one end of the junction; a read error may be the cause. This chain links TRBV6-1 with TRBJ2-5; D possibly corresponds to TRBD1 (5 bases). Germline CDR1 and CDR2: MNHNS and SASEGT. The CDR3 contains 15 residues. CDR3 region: CASSELGAGQGTQYF. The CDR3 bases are TGTGCCAGCAGTGAATTAGGGGCAGGCCAAGGGACCCAGTACTTC.

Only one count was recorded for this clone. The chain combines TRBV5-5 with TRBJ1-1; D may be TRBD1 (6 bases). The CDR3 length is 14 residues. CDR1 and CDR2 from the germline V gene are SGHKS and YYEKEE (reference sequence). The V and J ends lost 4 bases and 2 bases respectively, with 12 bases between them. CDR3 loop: CASSAGTQNTEAFF. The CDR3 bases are TGTGCCAGCAGCGCCGGGACACAAAACACTGAAGCTTTCTTT.

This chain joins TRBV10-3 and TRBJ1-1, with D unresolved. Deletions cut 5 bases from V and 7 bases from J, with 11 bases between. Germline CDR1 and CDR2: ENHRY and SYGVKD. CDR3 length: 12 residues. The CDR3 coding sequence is TGTGCCATCAGTTTTGATGGCCTTGAAGCTTTCTTT. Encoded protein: CAISFDGLEAFF.

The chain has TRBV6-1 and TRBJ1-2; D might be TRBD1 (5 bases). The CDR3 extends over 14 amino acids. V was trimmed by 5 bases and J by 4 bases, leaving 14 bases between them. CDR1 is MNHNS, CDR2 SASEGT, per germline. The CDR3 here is CASSPLGASYGYTF. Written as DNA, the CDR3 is TGTGCCAGCAGTCCTCTTGGGGCTAGCTATGGCTACACCTTC.

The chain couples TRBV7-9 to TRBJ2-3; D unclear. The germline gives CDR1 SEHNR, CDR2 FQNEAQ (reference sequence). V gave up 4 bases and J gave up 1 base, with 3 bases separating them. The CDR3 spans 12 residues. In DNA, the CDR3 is TGTGCCAGCAGCTCGCGCACAGATACGCAGTATTTT. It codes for CASSSRTDTQYF.

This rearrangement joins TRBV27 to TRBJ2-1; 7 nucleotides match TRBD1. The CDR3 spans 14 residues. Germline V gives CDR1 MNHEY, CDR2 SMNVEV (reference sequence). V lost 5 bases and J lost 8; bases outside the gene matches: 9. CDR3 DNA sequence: TGTGCCAGCAGTCGCCCCGGGACAGTAGATGAGCAGTTCTTC. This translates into CASSRPGTVDEQFF.